What follows are 4 T cell receptor beta chains derived from one specimen sequenced in a study of shared clonotypes between healthy human individuals. Libraries were prepared by immunoSEQ multiplex PCR; TCRdb keeps only in-frame clonotypes and omits some of them. The sample records 2 million to 3 million clones, 80% to 95% being singletons. The source material was naive CD4+ T cells from PBMCs. Described subset: CD45RA+ positively selected. The origin of the receptors is a man in his late teens or twenties in good health. Some clones in this sample may be carry-over from other donors' samples.

The rearrangement links TRBV7-2 to TRBJ2-3; 11 nucleotides agree with TRBD2. This CDR3 comprises 16 residues. Per the germline V gene, CDR1 is SGHTA and CDR2 is FQGNSA. The J segment lost 0 bases and the V segment lost 5 bases, leaving 4 bases of the junction unmatched. The CDR3 sequence is CASSLGLADSTDTQYF. In DNA, the CDR3 is TGTGCCAGCAGCCTGGGACTAGCGGATAGCACAGATACGCAGTATTTT.

The chain carries TRBV2 and TRBJ1-5; D remains ambiguous. CDR3 length equals 14 residues. The germline CDR1 and CDR2 sequences are SNHLY and FYNNEI. Trimming cost V 10 bases and J 0 bases, with 13 bases left between them. The CDR3 protein is CATRSESSNQPQHF. In DNA, the CDR3 is TGTGCCACACGGTCAGAGAGTAGCAATCAGCCCCAGCATTTT.

The chain is built from TRBV19 and TRBJ1-5; possibly TRBD1 for D (5 bases). V shed 2 bases and J shed 2 bases, with 19 bases lying between them. CDR3 length equals 18 residues. Germline CDR1 reads LNHDA; CDR2 reads SQIVND (reference sequence). The chain's CDR3 is CASSILRRGDGGNQPQHF. The CDR3 nucleotides read TGTGCCAGTAGTATACTCCGTCGAGGGGATGGAGGCAATCAGCCCCAGCATTTT. The full variable domain, with the rest looked up from reference TRBV19 and TRBJ1-5, is DGGITQSPKYLFRKEGQNVTLSCEQNLNHDAMYWYRQDPGQGLRLIYYSQIVNDFQKGDIAEGYSVSREKKESFPLTVTSAQKNPTAFYLCASSILRRGDGGNQPQHFGDGTRLSIL.

The CDR3 spells CASTSRGGLSYGYTF. The CDR3 DNA reads as TGTGCCAGCACCTCCAGGGGGGGGCTGAGCTATGGCTACACCTTC. This sequence joins TRBV27 and TRBJ1-2; the match to TRBD1 covers 7 bases. The V gene's germline CDR1 is MNHEY and CDR2 SMNVEV (reference sequence). J was trimmed by 4 bases and V by 7 bases; bases with no gene match: 12. The CDR3 contains 15 residues.